Sequencing of this T cell receptor (beta chain) was carried out in a study of control samples from healthy donors and cancer patients. The protocol was immunoSEQ multiplex PCR, while the TCRdb copy is restricted to in-frame clones and leaves out a portion. The data contain about 410,000 clones, 90% of them seen just once; the ten biggest clones take up 5% to 7%. This clone appeared a single time. Per germline, CDR1 MNHEY and CDR2 SVGAGI. V was pared by 0 bases and J by 8 bases, with 13 bases between. The length of the CDR3 is 15 residues. The source material was PBMCs. The chain has TRBV6-5 and TRBJ1-4, with D maybe TRBD1 (5 bases). This clonotype was sampled from a man aged 35-49 years with head and neck cancer. Here the CDR3 DNA reads TGTGCCAGCAGTTACTCGAGGGTGGGGGGGGAAAAACTGTTTTTT. Translating gives CASSYSRVGGEKLFF.